This TCR beta chain is drawn from a study of cytomegalovirus exposure and HLA in healthy donors. V shed 5 bases, J shed 14 bases, and the junction held 11 bases outside the gene matches. The germline V gene has CDR1 SGHAT and CDR2 FQNNGV. The CDR3 contains 13 residues. Primers for the PCR totalled 60 Vbeta and 13 Jbeta. Libraries were prepared by immunoSEQ multiplex PCR; TCRdb keeps only in-frame clonotypes and omits some of them. Of around 150,000 clones listed, 80% to 90% are singletons. The sequenced sample was PBMCs. The receptor was isolated from a man aged 18 to 29 in good health and CMV-seropositive. The chain has TRBV11-2 and TRBJ2-1, with 8 bases fitting TRBD2. CDR3 sequence (DNA): TGTGCCAGCAGCGTCGGGACTAGAGCGAGGGAGTTCTTC. Translation: CASSVGTRAREFF.